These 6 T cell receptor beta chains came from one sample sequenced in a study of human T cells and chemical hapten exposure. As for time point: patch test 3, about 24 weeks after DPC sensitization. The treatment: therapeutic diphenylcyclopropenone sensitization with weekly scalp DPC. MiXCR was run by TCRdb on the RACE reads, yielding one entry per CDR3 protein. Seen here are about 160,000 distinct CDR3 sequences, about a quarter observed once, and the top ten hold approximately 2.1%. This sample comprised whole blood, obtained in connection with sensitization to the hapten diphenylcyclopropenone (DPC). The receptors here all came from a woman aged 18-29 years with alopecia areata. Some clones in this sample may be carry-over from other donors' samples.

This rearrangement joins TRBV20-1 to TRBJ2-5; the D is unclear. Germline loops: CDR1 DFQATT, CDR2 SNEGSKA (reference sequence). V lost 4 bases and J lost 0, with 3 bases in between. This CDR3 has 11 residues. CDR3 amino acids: CSANNQETQYF. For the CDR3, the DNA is TGCAGTGCTAACAACCAAGAGACCCAGTACTTC.

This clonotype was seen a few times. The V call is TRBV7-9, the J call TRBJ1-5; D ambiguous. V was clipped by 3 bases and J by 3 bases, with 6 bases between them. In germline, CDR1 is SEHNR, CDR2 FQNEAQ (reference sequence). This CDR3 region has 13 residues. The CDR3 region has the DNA TGTGCCAGCAGCTTCACCTACAATCAGCCCCAGCATTTT. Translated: CASSFTYNQPQHF. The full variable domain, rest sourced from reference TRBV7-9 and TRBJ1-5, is DTGVSQNPRHKITKRGQNVTFRCDPISEHNRLYWYRQTLGQGPEFLTYFQNEAQLEKSRLLSDRFSAERPKGSFSTLEIQRTEQGDSAMYLCASSFTYNQPQHFGDGTRLSIL.

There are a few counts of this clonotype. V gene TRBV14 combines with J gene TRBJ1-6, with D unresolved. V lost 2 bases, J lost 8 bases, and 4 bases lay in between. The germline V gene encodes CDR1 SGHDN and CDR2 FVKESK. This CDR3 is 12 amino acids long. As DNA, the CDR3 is TGTGCCAGCAGCCAAACTCATTCACCCCTCCACTTT. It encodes CASSQTHSPLHF.

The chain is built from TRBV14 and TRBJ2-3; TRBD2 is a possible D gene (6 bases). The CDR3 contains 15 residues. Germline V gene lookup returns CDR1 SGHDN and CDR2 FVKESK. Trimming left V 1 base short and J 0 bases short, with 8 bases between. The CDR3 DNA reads TGTGCCAGCAGCCAAGTGAGCGGGAGCACAGATACGCAGTATTTT. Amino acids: CASSQVSGSTDTQYF.

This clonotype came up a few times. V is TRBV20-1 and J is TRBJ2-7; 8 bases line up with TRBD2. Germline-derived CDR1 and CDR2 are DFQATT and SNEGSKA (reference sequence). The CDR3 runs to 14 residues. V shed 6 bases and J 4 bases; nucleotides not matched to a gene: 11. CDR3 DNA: TGCAGTGCAGGGTGGGACGGGGGGGTTTACGAGCAGTACTTC. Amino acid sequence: CSAGWDGGVYEQYF.

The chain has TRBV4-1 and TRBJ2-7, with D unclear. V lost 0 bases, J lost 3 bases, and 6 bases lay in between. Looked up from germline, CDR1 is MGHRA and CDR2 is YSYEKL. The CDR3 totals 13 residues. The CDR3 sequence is CASSQETYYEQYF. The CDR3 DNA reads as TGCGCCAGCAGCCAAGAAACCTACTACGAGCAGTACTTC.